The clone carrying this T cell receptor beta chain was seen repeatedly, ten times or more. Its target is unknown. Germline V lookup: CDR1 SQVTM, CDR2 ANQGSEA. V was trimmed by 7 bases and J by 5 bases, leaving 14 bases between them. CDR3 size: 12 residues. The entry originates in a study of T cells after yellow fever vaccination. Study-wide results and limits: Booster sampling recovered most clones from primary vaccination (approximately 97% CD4, around 90% CD8).

TCRdb itself ran the 5' RACE reads through MiXCR, one entry per CDR3 protein. The repertoire holds some 130,000 distinct CDR3 sequences, with 5% to 7.5% as singletons. This sequence joins TRBV29-1 and TRBJ2-5, with D tentatively TRBD1 or TRBD2 (7 bases each). The sequencing here drew on CD4+ T cells sorted from PBMCs, taken 10 days after the yellow fever booster vaccination. The receptor's source is a man in his thirties or forties who received the YFV17D yellow fever vaccine. This chain's CDR3 is CSGYRGGETQYF. The CDR3, as DNA: TGCAGCGGGTACAGGGGAGGGGAGACCCAGTACTTC.